Detailed here is one T cell receptor (beta chain). What it recognizes is unknown. Trimming shortened V by 3 bases and J by 0 bases, and 8 bases separated the two germline ends. Germline V gives CDR1 SGHAT, CDR2 FQNNGV. This CDR3 has 15 amino acids. The sample originates from a study of cytomegalovirus exposure and HLA in healthy donors. Study results and limitations: According to an earlier analysis, most TCR beta V segments yielded productive rearrangements about 87% or about 30% of the time. Further analysis, carried out later, found HLA-associated TCR beta chains more clonally expanded than equally common other chains.

It was with 60 Vbeta and 13 Jbeta primers that the PCR ran. Authors' analysis steps: Around 76 million unique TCR beta chains, about 12 million shared, were counted in a later analysis. The protocol was immunoSEQ multiplex PCR, while the TCRdb copy is restricted to in-frame clones and leaves out a portion. For V, J and clone size, that table is used; D and trimming come from the DNA. The sample contains roughly 150,000 clones, roughly 85% of which appear only once. The sample was PBMCs. The origin of this receptor is a man in his thirties or forties in good health and CMV-seropositive. The rearrangement uses TRBV11-2 and TRBJ2-2, with a possible D match to TRBD2 (6 bases). Here the CDR3 DNA reads TGTGCCAGCAGCTTTCTAGCGTCGAACACCGGGGAGCTGTTTTTT. Protein product: CASSFLASNTGELFF.